Described below is a single TCR beta chain sequence and its context. Its cognate antigen is unknown. V was cut by 4 bases and J by 2 bases, with 12 bases left in between. The CDR3 is made up of 15 amino acids. CDR1 is LGHNA, CDR2 YNFKEQ, per germline. This sample is drawn from a study of cytomegalovirus exposure and HLA in healthy donors. Both 60 Vbeta primers and 13 Jbeta primers went into the PCR. Libraries were prepared by immunoSEQ multiplex PCR; TCRdb keeps only in-frame clonotypes and omits some of them. The sample records 90,000 to 120,000 clones, about 68% being singletons. Study-level points and caveats: There were several of the most significant clusters that appeared linked to common viral pathogens in a later analysis.

The sample taken for sequencing was PBMCs. The rearrangement links TRBV4-2 to TRBJ1-3, with D possibly being TRBD1 (5 bases). This clonotype originated in a man aged 30 to 39 in good health and CMV-seropositive. The DNA for the CDR3 is TGTGCCAGCAGCCCCCAGGCAGGGACTGGAAACACCATATATTTT. Protein sequence: CASSPQAGTGNTIYF.